This T cell receptor beta chain comes out of a study of shared clonotypes between healthy human individuals. The CDR3 spans 16 residues. Germline V gene data show CDR1 as GTSNPN and CDR2 as SVGIG (reference sequence). Trimming shortened V by 3 bases and J by 6 bases, and 21 bases separated the two germline ends. The naive CD8 fraction comprised CD45RO-negative cells positively selected for CCR7 and excluded terminally differentiated effector memory CD45RA+ cells. Only in-frame clones appear in the TCRdb table, and some are missing; sequencing was by immunoSEQ multiplex PCR. Among some 2.1 million clones, about 95% were seen once, and the ten largest hold 0.85% to 1.3%.

V and J are TRBV30 and TRBJ1-5; tentative D call: TRBD1 (6 bases). The sequence came from a young man in good health. The sample consisted of naive CD8+ T cells sorted from blood. The CDR3 bases are TGTGCCTGGAGGGCAGGGGATCGAGGCTTTGGTCAGCCCCAGCATTTT. This codes for CAWRAGDRGFGQPQHF.